This T cell receptor beta chain is from a study of cytotoxic CD8 clonotypes in ibrutinib-treated CLL. Study summary: Sequenced samples delivered averages of 270,000 or so productive templates and tens of thousands of productive rearrangements.

Data came from immunoSEQ multiplex PCR; TCRdb stores just in-frame clones and leaves some out. The sample yields 250,000 to 350,000 clones, less than 85% seen once. Germline V gene sequence: CDR1 LGHNA, CDR2 YSLEER. The CDR3 runs 16 residues. V was cut by 4 bases and J by 0 bases, with 15 bases left in between. Sequencing used PBMCs, obtained at disease progression, from a patient treated with ibrutinib. The origin of this receptor is a human donor with chronic lymphocytic leukemia. The chain recombines TRBV4-3 with TRBJ1-1, with unresolved D. CDR3 protein: CASSPTDIAVNTEAFF. The CDR3 DNA reads TGCGCCAGCAGCCCTACCGACATCGCGGTGAACACTGAAGCTTTCTTT.